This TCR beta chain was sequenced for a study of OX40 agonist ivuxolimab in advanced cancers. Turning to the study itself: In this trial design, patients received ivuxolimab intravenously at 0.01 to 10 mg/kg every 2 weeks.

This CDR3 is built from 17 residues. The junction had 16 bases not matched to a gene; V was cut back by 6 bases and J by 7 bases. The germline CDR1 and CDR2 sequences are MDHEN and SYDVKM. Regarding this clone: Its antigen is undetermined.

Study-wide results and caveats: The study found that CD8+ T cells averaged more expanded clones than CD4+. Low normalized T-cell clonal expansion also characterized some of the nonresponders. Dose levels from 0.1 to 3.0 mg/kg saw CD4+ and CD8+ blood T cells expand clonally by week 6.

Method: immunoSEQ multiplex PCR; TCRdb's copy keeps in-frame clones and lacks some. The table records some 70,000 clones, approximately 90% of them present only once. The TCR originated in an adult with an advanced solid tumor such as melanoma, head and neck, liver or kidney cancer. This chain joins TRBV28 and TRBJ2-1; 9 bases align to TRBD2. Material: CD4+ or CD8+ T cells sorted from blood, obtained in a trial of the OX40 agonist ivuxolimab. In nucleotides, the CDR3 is TGTGCCAGCAGCACCGCCTTGGGGGCGGGGGGGCAAAATGAGCAGTTCTTC. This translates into CASSTALGAGGQNEQFF.